A single sample is the source of the 10 T cell receptor beta chains below, sequenced in a study of cytomegalovirus exposure and HLA in healthy donors (dated by TCRdb to 2015 to 2018). The library was prepared using the immunoSEQ multiplex PCR assay. For the multiplex PCR, a mixture combining 60 forward primers for TCR Vbeta segments and 13 reverse primers for TCR Jbeta segments was used. Here the immuneACCESS table is served through TCRdb, limited to in-frame sequences with V and J called. Missing clones are a known gap in these copies; in checked studies unresolved V genes cover under half, and the rest lacks a known reason. This sample holds about 150,000 clones; around four fifths were observed only once. Of the sample, around 1.3% falls within the top ten clones. Input material: PBMCs. The receptors derive from a woman in her 30s in good health and CMV-seronegative.

This clone was recorded a few times. The chain is built from TRBV15 and TRBJ2-7; D is possibly TRBD1 (6 bases). The CDR3 loop spans 14 amino acids. Germline CDR1 reads LNHNV; CDR2 reads YYDKDF (reference sequence). Trimming cost V 3 bases and J 2 bases, with 11 bases left between them. CDR3 loop: CATSRDSLTYEQYF. CDR3 nucleotides: TGTGCCACCAGCAGGGACAGCTTAACCTACGAGCAGTACTTC.

CDR3 in amino acids: CASSDGSTGANVLTF. CDR3 DNA: TGTGCCAGCAGTGATGGGAGCACCGGGGCCAACGTCCTGACTTTC. The J gene is TRBJ2-6, the V gene TRBV2; the D gene is possibly TRBD2 (5 bases). Between the trimmed V and J ends, which lost 3 bases and 4 bases, there was a span of 10 bases. The CDR3 totals 15 residues. Looked up from germline, CDR1 is SNHLY and CDR2 is FYNNEI.

The rearrangement joins TRBV27 to TRBJ1-6; possibly TRBD1 for D (5 bases). This CDR3 spans 13 amino acids. The V and J ends lost 4 bases and 12 bases respectively, with 13 bases between them. Germline-derived CDR1 and CDR2 are MNHEY and SMNVEV (reference sequence). CDR3 in DNA: TGTGCCAGCAGTTATGGGGGGAATGGACCCCTCCACTTT. It yields the protein CASSYGGNGPLHF.

The chain recombines TRBV1 with TRBJ2-5; the table's D call TRBD2 went unverified against the DNA. TRBV1 is labeled a pseudogene. This CDR3 contains 16 residues. CDR3 coding DNA: TGCACCAGCAGCCAAGAACGGCGGGGGGCCGGCGAGACCCAGTACTTC. This translates into CTSSQERRGAGETQYF.

This clone occurred once. V is TRBV19 and J is TRBJ2-7; no firm D call. The ends were cut back, 2 bases at V and 0 bases at J, with 8 bases in the middle. Germline assignment: CDR1 LNHDA and CDR2 SQIVND (reference sequence). The CDR3 is made up of 14 amino acids. Here the CDR3 DNA reads TGTGCCAGTAGTATAACCCCCAGCTCCTACGAGCAGTACTTC. It encodes CASSITPSSYEQYF.

The DNA for the CDR3 is TGTGCCAGTGCGAGACAGGGCCGCAATCAGCCCCAGCATTTT. Translated, it gives CASARQGRNQPQHF. This chain links TRBV6-1 with TRBJ1-5, with 7 bases identical to TRBD1. V trimming: 9 bases; J trimming: 2 bases; junction bases outside the gene matches: 7. The CDR3 length is 14 residues. The V gene's germline CDR1 is MNHNS and CDR2 SASEGT.

The chain recombines TRBV27 with TRBJ2-3; 12 bases line up with TRBD2. The CDR3 consists of 16 residues. Germline trimming cut 7 bases from V and 2 bases from J; bases unmatched to any gene: 7. Germline V gene sequence: CDR1 MNHEY, CDR2 SMNVEV (reference sequence). In nucleotides, the CDR3 is TGTGCCAGCACCACCACTAGCGGGGGGTTCACAGATACGCAGTATTTT. Amino acids: CASTTTSGGFTDTQYF.

The J gene is TRBJ1-2, the V gene TRBV28; D perhaps matches TRBD1 (5 bases). The CDR3 loop spans 12 amino acids. Trimming removed 6 bases at V and 8 bases at J, with 13 bases between. CDR1 and CDR2 (germline): MDHEN, SYDVKM. CDR3 protein: CASSLGGRGYTF. The CDR3 nucleotides are TGTGCCAGCAGCTTGGGGGGACGGGGCTACACCTTC.

The chain links TRBV2 to TRBJ1-1, with D unresolved. CDR3 length equals 13 residues. Germline V gives CDR1 SNHLY, CDR2 FYNNEI. With 8 bases removed from V and 1 base from J, the gap between germline ends came to 11 bases. The CDR3 spells CASRDHGNTEAFF. The CDR3 DNA reads as TGTGCCAGCCGCGATCACGGGAACACTGAAGCTTTCTTT.

The chain uses TRBV19 and TRBJ1-2; 10 nucleotides line up with TRBD1. V was pared by 3 bases and J by 6 bases, with 7 bases of the junction left unmatched. The length of the CDR3 is 15 residues. Per germline, CDR1 LNHDA and CDR2 SQIVND (reference sequence). The CDR3 here is CASSIRDRGANGYTF. For the CDR3, the DNA is TGTGCCAGTAGTATCCGGGACAGGGGCGCCAATGGCTACACCTTC. Full variable domain (rest looked up from reference TRBV19 and TRBJ1-2): DGGITQSPKYLFRKEGQNVTLSCEQNLNHDAMYWYRQDPGQGLRLIYYSQIVNDFQKGDIAEGYSVSREKKESFPLTVTSAQKNPTAFYLCASSIRDRGANGYTFGSGTRLTVV.